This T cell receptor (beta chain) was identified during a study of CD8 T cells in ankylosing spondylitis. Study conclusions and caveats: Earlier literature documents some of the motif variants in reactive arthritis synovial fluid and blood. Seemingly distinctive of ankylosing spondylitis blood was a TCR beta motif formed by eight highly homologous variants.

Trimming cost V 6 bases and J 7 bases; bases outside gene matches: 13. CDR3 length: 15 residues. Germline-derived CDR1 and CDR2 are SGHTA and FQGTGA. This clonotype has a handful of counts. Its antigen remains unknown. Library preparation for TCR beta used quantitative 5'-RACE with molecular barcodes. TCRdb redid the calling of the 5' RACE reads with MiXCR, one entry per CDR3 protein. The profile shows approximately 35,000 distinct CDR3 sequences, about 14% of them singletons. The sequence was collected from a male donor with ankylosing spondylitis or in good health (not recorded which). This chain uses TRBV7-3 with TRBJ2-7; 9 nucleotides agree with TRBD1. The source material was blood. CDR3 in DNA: TGTGCCAGCAGATCCCGGGACAGGGCCGTTCTTGAGCAGTACTTC. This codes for CASRSRDRAVLEQYF.